These 28 T cell receptor beta chains were sequenced from one sample in a study of blood T cell repertoires in COVID-19. TCRdb's table, derived via immunoSEQ multiplex PCR, lists solely in-frame clones and lacks some. The sample shows about 190,000 clones, around 79% of them seen only once. The sequencing input was peripheral blood. These receptors originate from a man aged 50 to 60 who had recovered from COVID-19.

The rearrangement links TRBV5-3 to TRBJ1-1; D uncertain. TRBV5-3 is annotated as an ORF whose role is uncertain. V was shortened by 6 bases and J by 1 base, with 13 bases between the two germline ends. The CDR3 is made up of 14 amino acids. This CDR3 reads CARKKRLRNTEAFF. DNA for the CDR3: TGTGCCAGAAAGAAGCGGTTAAGGAACACTGAAGCTTTCTTT.

This sequence joins TRBV10-1 and TRBJ2-3; a weak D match, TRBD2 (5 bases). Germline-derived CDR1 and CDR2 are WNHNN and SYGVQD (reference sequence). The CDR3 has 16 amino acids. Trimming pared 1 base from V and 0 bases from J, leaving 11 bases between. The CDR3 DNA reads as TGCGCCAGCAGTGAGTTGCTAGCCCCCAGCACAGATACGCAGTATTTT. This gives the protein CASSELLAPSTDTQYF.

The V and J genes are TRBV18 and TRBJ1-4; 7 nucleotides line up with TRBD1. Germline trimming cut 2 bases from V and 8 bases from J; bases unmatched to any gene: 5. The CDR3 loop spans 14 amino acids. Germline lookup yields CDR1 KGHSH and CDR2 LQKENI. CDR3 bases: TGTGCCAGCTCACCAACAGGGGCTATCGAAAAACTGTTTTTT. Residues: CASSPTGAIEKLFF. Variable domain in full (rest from reference TRBV18 and TRBJ1-4): NAGVMQNPRHLVRRRGQEARLRCSPMKGHSHVYWYRQLPEEGLKFMVYLQKENIIDESGMPKERFSAEFPKEGPSILRIQQVVRGDSAAYFCASSPTGAIEKLFFGSGTQLSVL.

The V call is TRBV5-8, the J call TRBJ2-1, with 12 nucleotides matching TRBD2. The J segment lost 9 bases and the V segment lost 4 bases, leaving 8 bases of the junction unmatched. The germline gives CDR1 SGHTS, CDR2 YDEGEE. The CDR3 sequence is 15 residues long. The CDR3 region has the DNA TGTGCCAGCAGCCAGACTAGCGGGAGAGTGGGTGAGCAGTTCTTC. Residues: CASSQTSGRVGEQFF.

CDR3 coding DNA: TGTGCCAGCAGCAGGGACTTAGCCTACGAGCAGTACTTC. Translating gives CASSRDLAYEQYF. The V gene is TRBV11-1, the J gene TRBJ2-7; possibly TRBD2 for D (6 bases). V lost 5 bases, J lost 2 bases, and 10 bases lay in between. CDR3 size: 13 residues. Germline CDR1 SGHAT, CDR2 FQDESV (reference sequence). Full variable domain (missing parts from reference TRBV11-1 and TRBJ2-7): EAEVAQSPRYKITEKSQAVAFWCDPISGHATLYWYRQILGQGPELLVQFQDESVVDDSQLPKDRFSAERLKGVDSTLKIQPAELGDSAMYLCASSRDLAYEQYFGPGTRLTVT.

A remark on this clone: One end of the junction does not line up with germline, which may come from a read error. J is TRBJ1-1 and V is TRBV18, with D uncertain. The CDR3 runs 12 residues. Germline CDR1 reads KGHSH; CDR2 reads LQKENI. This chain's CDR3 is CASAPRNTEAFF. The CDR3 nucleotides read TGTGCCAGCGCACCCAGAAACACTGAAGCTTTCTTT.

The chain links TRBV19 to TRBJ2-2; D gene ambiguous. Trimming left V 1 base short and J 0 bases short, with 15 bases between. CDR1 is LNHDA and CDR2 is SQIVND in the germline V gene (reference sequence). The CDR3 spans 18 residues. The CDR3 coding sequence is TGTGCCAGTAGTATAGCGGGTGTCATCCGGTCGAACACCGGGGAGCTGTTTTTT. Its translation is CASSIAGVIRSNTGELFF.

V usage is TRBV27 and J usage is TRBJ1-2, with 8 positions matching TRBD1. With V trimmed by 2 bases and J by 2 bases, 10 bases remained unmatched. From germline, CDR1 is MNHEY and CDR2 SMNVEV (reference sequence). CDR3 size: 17 residues. CDR3 loop: CASSLIARGPMNYGYTF. The CDR3 region has the DNA TGTGCCAGCAGTTTAATCGCCAGGGGGCCGATGAACTATGGCTACACCTTC.

The chain employs TRBV5-4 and TRBJ1-2; perhaps TRBD1 as D (6 bases). This CDR3 has 12 residues. CDR1 SGHNT and CDR2 YYREEE come from the germline V gene (reference sequence). V shed 5 bases and J shed 8 bases, with 13 bases lying between them. The CDR3 region has the DNA TGTGCCAGCAGTTTGAACAGGGACGGCTACACCTTC. Amino acids: CASSLNRDGYTF.

The chain joins TRBV5-1 to TRBJ2-7; 12 nucleotides agree with TRBD2. The CDR3 sequence is 18 residues long. Germline V lookup: CDR1 SGHRS, CDR2 YFSETQ. The V gene end was trimmed by 4 bases and the J gene end by 0 bases; junction bases not matched to a gene: 11. The CDR3 reads CASSRRLAGEGSSYEQYF. For the CDR3, the DNA is TGCGCCAGCAGCAGGAGACTAGCGGGAGAGGGCAGCTCCTACGAGCAGTACTTC.

The rearrangement links TRBV6-5 to TRBJ1-6; maybe TRBD1 (5 bases). This CDR3 is 13 amino acids long. Trimming took off 6 bases at V and 5 bases at J, with 8 bases between the two ends. CDR1 is MNHEY and CDR2 is SVGAGI in the germline V gene. The CDR3 DNA sequence: TGTGCCAGCAGAAGGACACATAATTCACCCCTCCACTTT. This codes for CASRRTHNSPLHF.

The rearrangement joins TRBV19 to TRBJ2-7, with D possibly TRBD1 on 5 matching bases. Germline CDR1 is LNHDA and CDR2 is SQIVND (reference sequence). V was cut by 4 bases and J by 3 bases, with 22 bases left in between. The CDR3 totals 17 residues. This CDR3 reads CASSSPRFGQGSYEQYF. The DNA for the CDR3 is TGTGCCAGTAGTAGCCCACGTTTTGGTCAGGGAAGCTACGAGCAGTACTTC.

The V gene is TRBV4-2, the J gene TRBJ1-2, with 7 positions matching TRBD1. The CDR3 covers 14 residues. Trimming took 3 bases from V and 7 from J; bases not matched to a gene: 8. Germline V lookup: CDR1 LGHNA, CDR2 YNFKEQ. In DNA form, the CDR3 reads TGTGCCAGCAGCCAGGAACAGGGGTTTAGTGGCTACACCTTC. It is translated as CASSQEQGFSGYTF.

This sequence joins TRBV5-4 and TRBJ2-7, with D possibly TRBD1 on 5 matching bases. The CDR3 consists of 14 residues. Deletions cut 2 bases from V and 3 bases from J, with 12 bases between. The germline gives CDR1 SGHNT, CDR2 YYREEE (reference sequence). CDR3 DNA sequence: TGTGCCAGCAGCTTTAGGGGCCTAGACTACGAGCAGTACTTC. Translated: CASSFRGLDYEQYF.

The V gene is TRBV7-2, the J gene TRBJ2-1; 12 bases agree with TRBD2. Germline CDR1 and CDR2: SGHTA and FQGNSA. The CDR3 totals 16 residues. V shed 6 bases and J 5 bases; nucleotides not matched to a gene: 8. DNA for the CDR3: TGTGCCAGCAGACCGACGGGACTAGCGGGTCACAATGAGCAGTTCTTC. The encoded protein is CASRPTGLAGHNEQFF.

The genes are TRBV2 and TRBJ2-1; D possibly corresponds to TRBD2 (5 bases). The CDR3 is made up of 15 amino acids. Deletions cut 4 bases from V and 12 bases from J, with 22 bases between. The germline V gene encodes CDR1 SNHLY and CDR2 FYNNEI. The CDR3 bases are TGTGCCAGCAGTGTTCGACCGGCGAGGGATGGTGGGCAGTTCTTC. The encoded protein is CASSVRPARDGGQFF.

The chain links TRBV6-5 to TRBJ2-7, with TRBD1 matching over 8 bases. CDR3 length: 16 amino acids. CDR1 is MNHEY, CDR2 SVGAGI, per germline. Trimming removed 4 bases from V and 1 base from J; junction bases left unmatched: 9. The CDR3 DNA is TGTGCCAGCAGTTCCCTTGGACAGGGCCATTCCTACGAGCAGTACTTC. Translation: CASSSLGQGHSYEQYF.

In the case of this clone: Other DNA sequences in the sample encode the same CDR3. V and J are TRBV19 and TRBJ2-1; 9 bases align to TRBD2. V lost 2 bases and J lost 7; bases outside the gene matches: 3. Germline CDR1 reads LNHDA; CDR2 reads SQIVND (reference sequence). This CDR3 has 14 residues. The CDR3 spells CASSILAGNNEQFF. The CDR3 nucleotides read TGTGCCAGTAGTATACTAGCGGGAAATAATGAGCAGTTCTTC.

The chain recombines TRBV6-2 or TRBV6-3 with TRBJ2-1, with 14 bases matching TRBD2. The CDR3 is 19 residues long. J gave up 0 bases and V 0 bases, and 4 bases lay outside the gene matches. The germline V gene encodes CDR1 MNHEY and CDR2 SVGEGT. CDR3 protein: CASSYSTSGRALSYNEQFF. In DNA, the CDR3 is TGTGCCAGCAGTTACTCGACTAGCGGGAGGGCCCTCTCCTACAATGAGCAGTTCTTC.

This clone was observed a handful of times. The V gene is TRBV27, the J gene TRBJ1-1; 12 bases are shared with TRBD1. The CDR3 has 15 amino acids. The germline CDR1 and CDR2 sequences are MNHEY and SMNVEV (reference sequence). Trimming removed 4 bases from V and 4 bases from J; junction bases left unmatched: 4. The CDR3 loop is CASSWDRGPGTEAFF. The CDR3 bases are TGTGCCAGCAGTTGGGACAGGGGGCCCGGCACTGAAGCTTTCTTT.

This clone was observed many times. This chain links TRBV3-1 (or the pseudogene TRBV3-2) with TRBJ1-1; 7 bases fit TRBD1. V shed 2 bases and J 9 bases; nucleotides not matched to a gene: 3. This CDR3 comprises 12 residues. Germline V gene lookup returns CDR1 LGHDT and CDR2 YNNKEL (reference sequence). DNA for the CDR3: TGTGCCAGCAGCCAATGGGGACAGCAAGCTTTCTTT. This translates into CASSQWGQQAFF.

The chain carries TRBV2 and TRBJ1-2, with a tentative D call TRBD1 (6 bases). Germline lookup yields CDR1 SNHLY and CDR2 FYNNEI. The CDR3 runs to 11 residues. The V end was cut by 6 bases, the J end by 7 bases, with 9 bases between. The CDR3 DNA follows: TGTGCCAGCAGGCAACAGGGTGGCTACACCTTC. Protein: CASRQQGGYTF. The entire variable domain, with the rest obtained from reference TRBV2 and TRBJ1-2, is as follows: EPEVTQTPSHQVTQMGQEVILRCVPISNHLYFYWYRQILGQKVEFLVSFYNNEISEKSEIFDDQFSVERPDGSNFTLKIRSTKLEDSAMYFCASRQQGGYTFGSGTRLTVV.

This clone was picked up one time. CDR3 loop: CASSLAPGQNTEAFF. CDR3 nucleotides: TGCGCCAGCAGCCTCGCACCAGGACAGAACACTGAAGCTTTCTTT. The chain uses TRBV4-1 and TRBJ1-1, with a tentative D call TRBD1 (5 bases). Trimming left V 4 bases short and J 1 base short, with 13 bases between. The CDR3 extends over 15 amino acids. Germline loops: CDR1 MGHRA, CDR2 YSYEKL.

This clone was recorded once. This sequence joins TRBV19 and TRBJ1-1; 7 bases match TRBD1. The CDR3 sequence is 14 residues long. V lost 6 bases and J lost 3; bases outside the gene matches: 7. The V gene's germline CDR1 is LNHDA and CDR2 SQIVND (reference sequence). CDR3 nucleotide sequence: TGTGCCAGTAGCCCCGGACAGGACTACACTGAAGCTTTCTTT. Translation gives CASSPGQDYTEAFF.

V gene TRBV4-2 combines with J gene TRBJ2-2, with 8 bases identical to TRBD1. Germline CDR1 and CDR2: LGHNA and YNFKEQ. Losses at the gene ends were 0 bases for V and 5 bases for J; bases not matched to a gene: 8. The CDR3 length is 17 residues. CDR3 coding DNA: TGTGCCAGCAGCCAAGATTTGACAGGGGCTCAAACCGGGGAGCTGTTTTTT. This gives the protein CASSQDLTGAQTGELFF.

The chain links TRBV7-8 to TRBJ2-1, with 11 bases aligning to TRBD2. This CDR3 region has 15 residues. Germline lookup yields CDR1 SGHVS and CDR2 FQNEAQ. The V and J ends lost 6 bases and 2 bases, in that order; junction bases with no gene match: 3. This chain's CDR3 is CASRIAGGPYNEQFF. DNA of the CDR3: TGTGCCAGCAGAATAGCGGGAGGGCCCTACAATGAGCAGTTCTTC.

V usage is TRBV28 and J usage is TRBJ2-7; tentatively, D is TRBD2 (6 bases). This CDR3 region has 15 residues. Germline assignment: CDR1 MDHEN and CDR2 SYDVKM. V shed 2 bases and J shed 2 bases, with 13 bases lying between them. In DNA, the CDR3 is TGTGCCAGCAGTTTAATCGGCCTAGCGCCCTACGAGCAGTACTTC. It is translated as CASSLIGLAPYEQYF.

In DNA, the CDR3 is TGTGCCAGCAGCTCCCAAGGACTACTAGCGGGAGGGCTCACAGATACGCAGTATTTT. Its protein product is CASSSQGLLAGGLTDTQYF. This sequence joins TRBV7-3 and TRBJ2-3, with 13 bases identical to TRBD2. The ends lost 4 bases at V and 2 bases at J; junction bases unmatched: 12. The CDR3 is 19 amino acids. Germline CDR1 and CDR2: SGHTA and FQGTGA.